A selection of T cell receptor beta chains follows, all from one sample in a study of PD-L1 blockade in urothelial cancer. Produced via immunoSEQ multiplex PCR; TCRdb's table is partial and in-frame only. The sample yields about 110,000 clones, around 93% seen once. This material consisted of PBMCs, taken around atezolizumab (anti-PD-L1) treatment. These receptors originate from a man aged 60 to 75 with urothelial cancer. Each CDR3 is given with its conserved first and last residue. A D gene is named only where the DNA matches it firmly. Size tells how often a clone was seen (once, few, many) or the class of an expanded clone, and some rows leave it out.

j_gene	d_gene	abundance	v_gene	CDR3aa	CDR3nt
TRBJ1-4	NA	NA	TRBV7-9	CASSLDRNEKLFF	TGTGCCAGCAGCCTCGACAGAAATGAAAAACTGTTTTTT
TRBJ2-7	NA	NA	TRBV6-1	CASSEALQYEQYF	TGTGCCAGCAGTGAAGCGCTTCAGTACGAGCAGTACTTC
TRBJ2-1	NA	once	TRBV28	CASSFVLRRTGVRNEQFF	TGTGCCAGCAGTTTTGTGTTACGGCGGACTGGGGTGAGAAATGAGCAGTTCTTC
TRBJ2-7	NA	NA	TRBV13	CASTLRGSRYEQYF	TGTGCCAGCACCCTCCGGGGGAGTCGATACGAGCAGTACTTC
TRBJ2-3	TRBD2	NA	TRBV28	CASSLPSGLASTDTQYF	TGTGCCAGCAGTCTGCCTAGCGGCCTAGCTAGCACAGATACGCAGTATTTT
TRBJ1-2	TRBD1	NA	TRBV19	CASSVTSDREGGYTF	TGTGCCAGTAGCGTAACGTCGGACAGGGAGGGCGGCTACACCTTC
TRBJ2-5	NA	NA	TRBV7-6	CASSLGFGVQETQYF	TGTGCCAGCAGCTTAGGTTTCGGGGTACAAGAGACCCAGTACTTC
TRBJ1-6	NA	NA	TRBV7-2	CASSLSQFSYNSPLHF	TGTGCCAGCAGCTTATCCCAGTTCTCCTATAATTCACCCCTCCACTTT
TRBJ1-1	TRBD1	NA	TRBV5-4	CASSSSQQGDTEAFF	TGTGCCAGCAGCTCCTCCCAACAGGGGGACACTGAAGCTTTCTTT
TRBJ1-5	TRBD1	few	TRBV18	CASSLTGQGGQPQHF	TGTGCCAGCTCACTGACAGGACAGGGAGGTCAGCCCCAGCATTTT
TRBJ2-2	TRBD1	NA	TRBV19	CASSNRQGRTGELFF	TGTGCCAGTAGTAACCGACAGGGGCGCACCGGGGAGCTGTTTTTT
TRBJ2-1	NA	NA	TRBV30	CAWSVFSNEQFF	TGTGCCTGGAGTGTTTTCAGCAATGAGCAGTTCTTC
TRBJ2-2	NA	NA	TRBV18	CASSPDAANTGELFF	TGTGCCAGCTCTCCTGACGCGGCGAACACCGGGGAGCTGTTTTTT
TRBJ2-4	TRBD1	NA	TRBV19	CASSIPGQGAYIQYF	TGTGCCAGTAGTATTCCGGGACAGGGGGCATACATTCAGTACTTC
TRBJ2-1	NA	few	TRBV2	CASSIRNEQFF	TGTGCCAGCTCCATTCGGAATGAGCAGTTCTTC
TRBJ2-3	NA	NA	TRBV30	CAWTGSGDTQYF	TGTGCCTGGACCGGGAGCGGAGATACGCAGTATTTT
TRBJ2-3	NA	once	TRBV5-4	CASSFSGSADTQYF	TGTGCCAGCAGCTTTTCGGGTTCGGCAGATACGCAGTATTTT
TRBJ2-7	TRBD1	NA	TRBV11-2	CASSWTGPYEQYF	TGTGCCAGCAGCTGGACAGGACCCTACGAGCAGTACTTC
TRBJ1-2	TRBD1	few	TRBV28	CASSFFGTGGHYGYTF	TGTGCCAGCAGTTTCTTCGGGACAGGGGGCCACTATGGCTACACCTTC
TRBJ1-2	TRBD1	NA	TRBV5-1	CATRSGQANGYTF	TGCGCCACCCGATCTGGACAGGCCAATGGCTACACCTTC
TRBJ2-7	NA	NA	TRBV7-6	CASSLGRQSTYEQYF	TGTGCCAGCAGCTTAGGCCGACAGTCTACCTACGAGCAGTACTTC
TRBJ1-4	NA	NA	TRBV9	CASSVGGANEKLFF	TGTGCCAGCAGCGTCGGGGGGGCTAATGAAAAACTGTTTTTT
TRBJ1-2	TRBD1	NA	TRBV9	CASSVAGTGYLGYTF	TGTGCCAGCAGCGTAGCCGGGACAGGGTATCTTGGCTACACCTTC
TRBJ1-3	TRBD1	few	TRBV29-1	CSVDRGGSGNTIYF	TGCAGCGTGGACAGGGGAGGCTCTGGAAACACCATATATTTT
TRBJ2-2	NA	NA	TRBV7-3	CASSLGTAPNTGELFF	TGTGCCAGCAGCTTAGGTACAGCTCCGAACACCGGGGAGCTGTTTTTT
TRBJ1-5	NA	NA	TRBV19	CASSIEGPGLDQPQHF	TGTGCCAGTAGTATAGAGGGCCCGGGATTGGATCAGCCCCAGCATTTT
TRBJ2-1	TRBD2	NA	TRBV11-2	CASSSIHRGGPYYNEQFF	TGTGCCAGCAGCAGTATCCATCGGGGGGGGCCCTACTACAATGAGCAGTTCTTC
TRBJ2-2	TRBD2	NA	TRBV29-1	CSAKSGTGNTGELFF	TGCAGCGCCAAGAGCGGGACGGGGAACACCGGGGAGCTGTTTTTT
TRBJ1-1	NA	once	TRBV28	CASSEGGNTEAFF	TGTGCCAGCAGTGAAGGGGGAAACACTGAAGCTTTCTTT
TRBJ1-2	TRBD1	once	TRBV10-2	CASSKSTGAGNYGYTF	TGCGCCAGCAGCAAATCTACAGGGGCAGGAAACTATGGCTACACCTTC
TRBJ1-2	NA	NA	TRBV30	CAWSVPHLLGYGYTF	TGTGCCTGGAGTGTACCGCATCTTCTCGGCTATGGCTACACCTTC
TRBJ2-7	NA	once	TRBV27	CASSLRGSYEQYF	TGTGCCAGCAGTTTACGGGGGTCCTACGAGCAGTACTTC
TRBJ2-1	TRBD2	NA	TRBV19	CASSRLAGANEQFF	TGTGCCAGTAGTCGACTAGCGGGAGCCAATGAGCAGTTCTTC
TRBJ1-1	TRBD1	NA	TRBV19	CASSNLQGAKNTEAFF	TGTGCCAGTAGTAACCTACAGGGGGCCAAGAACACTGAAGCTTTCTTT
TRBJ2-5	TRBD2	NA	TRBV7-2	CASSFNAGEETQYF	TGTGCCAGCAGCTTTAATGCGGGAGAAGAGACCCAGTACTTC
TRBJ2-5	TRBD2	NA	TRBV7-2	CASSIGLATEETQYF	TGTGCCAGCAGCATTGGACTAGCAACTGAAGAGACCCAGTACTTC
TRBJ2-5	TRBD1	NA	TRBV5-4	CASSSAGQGAQETQYF	TGTGCCAGCAGCTCGGCTGGACAGGGAGCACAAGAGACCCAGTACTTC
TRBJ2-1	TRBD2	NA	TRBV5-1	CASSQGLADHNEQFF	TGCGCCAGCAGCCAGGGACTAGCGGACCACAATGAGCAGTTCTTC
TRBJ2-3	TRBD2	NA	TRBV5-6	CASSRLSGGSTDTQYF	TGTGCCAGCAGTCGGCTTAGCGGGGGAAGCACAGATACGCAGTATTTT
TRBJ2-5	TRBD1	NA	TRBV7-2	CASSFNRGETQYF	TGTGCCAGCAGCTTTAACAGGGGTGAGACCCAGTACTTC
TRBJ2-3	NA	NA	TRBV4-3	CASSQQYTDTDTQYF	TGCGCCAGCAGCCAACAGTATACCGACACAGATACGCAGTATTTT
TRBJ2-3	NA	NA	TRBV5-1	CASSLGRGGEFTDTQYF	TGCGCCAGCAGCTTGGGTCGTGGAGGGGAGTTTACAGATACGCAGTATTTT
TRBJ1-4	NA	NA	TRBV18	CASSPRPRNEKLFF	TGTGCCAGCTCACCACGGCCTAGGAATGAAAAACTGTTTTTT
TRBJ2-7	TRBD1	NA	TRBV11-2	CASSSPRQGHEQYF	TGTGCCAGCAGCTCCCCAAGACAGGGTCACGAGCAGTACTTC
TRBJ2-5	TRBD2	NA	TRBV2	CASSATSGGEGTQYF	TGTGCCAGCAGCGCGACTAGCGGGGGGGAGGGGACCCAGTACTTC
TRBJ1-6	TRBD1	NA	TRBV7-2	CASSSRQGDNSPLHF	TGTGCCAGCAGCTCCCGACAGGGGGACAATTCACCCCTCCACTTT
TRBJ2-7	TRBD2	NA	TRBV9	CASSASLRTSGPLEQYF	TGTGCCAGCAGCGCGTCGTTGAGGACTAGCGGGCCTCTCGAGCAGTACTTC
TRBJ1-2	TRBD1	NA	TRBV30	CAWSKGASYGYTF	TGTGCCTGGAGTAAGGGGGCTTCCTATGGCTACACCTTC
TRBJ2-3	NA	NA	TRBV27	CASSSGWVTDTQYF	TGTGCCAGCAGTAGCGGGTGGGTGACAGATACGCAGTATTTT
TRBJ1-2	NA	few	TRBV2	CASRLMGQKDTF	TGTGCCAGCAGGCTTATGGGGCAAAAAGACACCTTC
TRBJ1-2	NA	NA	TRBV18	CASSPLTPGDGYTF	TGTGCCAGCTCACCACTAACCCCAGGGGATGGCTACACCTTC
TRBJ2-3	NA	NA	TRBV5-4	CASSLDGDTDTQYF	TGTGCCAGCAGCTTGGACGGGGACACAGATACGCAGTATTTT
TRBJ2-7	TRBD1	NA	TRBV13	CASSRQGLSYEQYF	TGTGCCAGCAGTCGACAGGGTTTGTCCTACGAGCAGTACTTC
TRBJ2-7	TRBD1	NA	TRBV2	CASSYAGGSSYEQYF	TGTGCCAGCAGTTATGCAGGGGGCAGCTCCTACGAGCAGTACTTC